This T cell receptor (beta chain) was captured by sequencing in a study of blood T cell repertoires in COVID-19. Background on the study: Acute and convalescent COVID-19 samples came from the United States, Italy and Spain.

Germline trimming cut 4 bases from V and 4 bases from J; bases unmatched to any gene: 8. Germline lookup yields CDR1 SGHKS and CDR2 YYEKEE (reference sequence). There are 16 residues in the CDR3. Source study methods: Reference gene primer amplification in the assay estimated nucleated cell counts. Clones were read by immunoSEQ multiplex PCR, and TCRdb kept only the in-frame ones, dropping some. V and J calls and clone size follow that table, whereas D and trimming were derived from the DNA. The data contain roughly 200,000 clones, around three quarters of them singletons. This sequence joins TRBV5-5 and TRBJ2-2, with TRBD1 identical over 9 bases. The material sequenced was peripheral blood. This TCR came from a woman in her 70s with acute or convalescent COVID-19. The CDR3 protein is CASSPWDREATGELFF. The CDR3 bases are TGTGCCAGCAGCCCATGGGACAGGGAGGCCACCGGGGAGCTGTTTTTT. Using reference TRBV5-5 and TRBJ2-2 for the parts outside the CDR3, the full variable domain is DAGVTQSPTHLIKTRGQQVTLRCSPISGHKSVSWYQQVLGQGPQFIFQYYEKEERGRGNFPDRFSARQFPNYSSELNVNALLLGDSALYLCASSPWDREATGELFFGEGSRLTVL.